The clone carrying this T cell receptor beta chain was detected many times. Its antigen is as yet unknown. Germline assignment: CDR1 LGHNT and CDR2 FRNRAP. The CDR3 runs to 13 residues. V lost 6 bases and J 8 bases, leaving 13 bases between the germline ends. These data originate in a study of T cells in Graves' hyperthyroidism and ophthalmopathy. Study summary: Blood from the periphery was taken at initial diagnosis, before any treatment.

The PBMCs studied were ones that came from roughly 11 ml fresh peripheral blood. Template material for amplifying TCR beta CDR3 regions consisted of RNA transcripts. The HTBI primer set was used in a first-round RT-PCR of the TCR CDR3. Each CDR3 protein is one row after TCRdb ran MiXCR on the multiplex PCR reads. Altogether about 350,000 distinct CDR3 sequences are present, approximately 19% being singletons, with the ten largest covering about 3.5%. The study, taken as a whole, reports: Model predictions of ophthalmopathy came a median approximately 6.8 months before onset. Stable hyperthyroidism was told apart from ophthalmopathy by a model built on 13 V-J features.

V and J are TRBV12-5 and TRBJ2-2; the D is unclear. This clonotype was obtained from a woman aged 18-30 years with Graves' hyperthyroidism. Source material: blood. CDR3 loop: CASGYGVGGELFF. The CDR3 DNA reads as TGTGCTAGTGGATATGGGGTAGGAGGGGAGCTGTTTTTT.